This T cell receptor (beta chain) was retrieved from a study of early T cells in non-severe SARS-CoV-2 infection. Study-level information: Unsorted whole blood bulk RNA was sequenced, with unpaired chains.

Notes on the study in general: VDJdb matching, biased toward anti-spike CD8 responses, missed private and CD4 specificities.

Researchers tagged individual cDNA molecules with unique molecular identifiers. TCRdb re-analysed the 5' RACE reads in MiXCR, keeping a single row per CDR3 protein. The profile covers about 64,000 distinct CDR3 sequences, with roughly a sixth appearing a single time and about 8.4% taken by the ten largest. This clonotype was detected many times. The target antigen is unknown. V lost 6 bases and J 6 bases, leaving 12 bases between the germline ends. The CDR3 is made up of 13 amino acids. Germline assignment: CDR1 MGHDK and CDR2 SYGVNS. This clonotype originated in an adult who was a healthcare worker with PCR-confirmed SARS-CoV-2 infection or an uninfected control (not recorded which). The rearrangement links TRBV25-1 to TRBJ2-1; D is undetermined. The source material was whole blood, sampled at baseline. CDR3 in DNA: TGTGCCAGCAGGGGCCAACTACGCAATGAGCAGTTCTTC. It encodes CASRGQLRNEQFF. Looking up the rest from reference TRBV25-1 and TRBJ2-1 gives the full variable domain: EADIYQTPRYLVIGTGKKITLECSQTMGHDKMYWYQQDPGMELHLIHYSYGVNSTEKGDLSSESTVSRIRTEHFPLTLESARPSHTSQYLCASRGQLRNEQFFGPGTRLTVL.